These 28 T cell receptor beta chains were sequenced from one sample in a study of T cells in Graves' hyperthyroidism and ophthalmopathy. RNA transcripts served as the template for amplifying TCR beta CDR3 regions. The TCR CDR3 first-round RT-PCR relied on the HTBI primer set. TCRdb recomputed calls from the multiplex PCR reads with MiXCR, one row per CDR3 protein. The table lists more than 600,000 distinct CDR3 sequences, about 16% of them singletons. Sequenced: blood. Receptors originate from a man between 18 and 35 years old with Graves' hyperthyroidism.

The V call is TRBV24-1, the J call TRBJ1-1; D unclear. V lost 5 bases, J lost 0 bases, and 6 bases lay in between. This CDR3 comprises 13 residues. The V gene's germline CDR1 is KGHDR and CDR2 SFDVKD. CDR3 region: CATSGTLNTEAFF. Here the CDR3 DNA reads TGTGCCACCAGTGGGACGTTGAACACTGAAGCTTTCTTT.

At least ten counts were recorded for this clonotype. The J gene is TRBJ2-7, the V gene TRBV30, with D unclear. The CDR3 covers 11 residues. The germline gives CDR1 GTSNPN, CDR2 SVGIG (reference sequence). V lost 2 bases and J lost 2, with 4 bases in between. In DNA form, the CDR3 reads TGTGCCTGGAGTTCGCCCTACGAGCAGTACTTC. It yields the protein CAWSSPYEQYF.

The rearrangement joins TRBV27 to TRBJ1-6; no clear D. The length of the CDR3 is 15 residues. The germline V gene has CDR1 MNHEY and CDR2 SMNVEV (reference sequence). Trimming cost V 2 bases and J 7 bases, with 12 bases left between them. The CDR3 spells CASSLMDGANSPLHF. The DNA of the CDR3 is TGTGCCAGCAGTTTAATGGATGGCGCGAATTCACCCCTCCACTTT.

Many counts were recorded for this clonotype. CDR3 loop: CASSEGGGAGNQPQHF. The CDR3 nucleotides are TGTGCCAGCAGTGAAGGGGGGGGCGCAGGCAATCAGCCCCAGCATTTT. This chain connects TRBV2 to TRBJ1-5; D might be TRBD1 (6 bases). The CDR3 contains 16 residues. Germline V gene data show CDR1 as SNHLY and CDR2 as FYNNEI. Trimming shortened V by 1 base and J by 2 bases, and 12 bases separated the two germline ends.

In its sample, this clonotype was seen a few times. This chain connects TRBV6-1 to TRBJ2-7; D gene uncertain. V was shortened by 6 bases and J by 7 bases, with 22 bases between the two germline ends. The germline V gene encodes CDR1 MNHNS and CDR2 SASEGT. The CDR3 consists of 15 residues. CDR3 sequence: CASSFGPKPTSEQYF. The CDR3 coding sequence is TGTGCCAGCAGCTTCGGACCCAAGCCAACGAGTGAGCAGTACTTC.

The V call is TRBV3-1, the J call TRBJ2-1, with D unresolved. Germline lookup yields CDR1 LGHDT and CDR2 YNNKEL (reference sequence). V was cut by 4 bases and J by 9 bases, with 13 bases left in between. CDR3 length: 13 residues. The CDR3 spells CASSPTLGSEQFF. DNA of the CDR3: TGTGCCAGCAGCCCCACCCTAGGAAGTGAGCAGTTCTTC.

This clonotype was found a few times. The conserved closing phenylalanine or tryptophan is absent in this CDR3, likely reflecting a read error. The chain uses TRBV20-1 and TRBJ2-4, with TRBD2 matching over 10 bases. Germline V lookup: CDR1 DFQATT, CDR2 SNEGSKA (reference sequence). V dropped 2 bases and J dropped 0; count of bases not matched to a gene: 1. The CDR3 spans 15 residues. The CDR3 loop reads CSARRLAGAKNIQYS. The CDR3 DNA reads TGCAGTGCTAGAAGACTAGCGGGAGCCAAAAACATTCAGTACTCC.

In its sample, this clonotype was seen a few times. The rearrangement joins TRBV13 to TRBJ1-4; 7 bases map to TRBD1. Germline CDR1 and CDR2: PRHDT and FYEKMQ (reference sequence). The CDR3 runs to 16 residues. Germline trimming cut 4 bases from V and 4 bases from J; bases unmatched to any gene: 9. CDR3 nucleotide sequence: TGTGCCAGCAGCTCAAAAGCCGGGACAGATAATGAAAAACTGTTTTTT. Translated: CASSSKAGTDNEKLFF.

V usage is TRBV6-1 and J usage is TRBJ2-1; D ambiguous. This CDR3 has 13 residues. Germline CDR1 reads MNHNS; CDR2 reads SASEGT. The germline V and J ends were trimmed by 6 bases and 7 bases, with 13 bases remaining between them. Here the CDR3 reads CASRQQLWNEQFF. CDR3 bases: TGTGCCAGCAGGCAGCAACTGTGGAATGAGCAGTTCTTC.

This rearrangement joins TRBV5-1 to TRBJ1-6; 8 nucleotides align to TRBD1. Trimming cost V 7 bases and J 5 bases; bases outside gene matches: 5. The germline V gene encodes CDR1 SGHRS and CDR2 YFSETQ. This CDR3 region has 14 residues. CDR3 protein: CASRGQENNSPLHF. CDR3 coding DNA: TGCGCCAGCCGGGGACAGGAAAATAATTCACCCCTCCACTTT.

This clonotype was seen repeatedly, ten times or more. The rearrangement links TRBV3-1 to TRBJ2-1; either TRBD1 or TRBD2 may supply D (6 bases each). The germline V and J ends were trimmed by 7 bases and 7 bases, with 20 bases remaining between them. The CDR3 covers 15 residues. Looked up from germline, CDR1 is LGHDT and CDR2 is YNNKEL (reference sequence). As DNA, the CDR3 is TGTGCCAGCACCCGGGGGCCCGCGGGAAGGAATGAGCAGTTCTTC. Translating gives CASTRGPAGRNEQFF.

The chain recombines TRBV20-1 with TRBJ2-2; D is unclear. The V end was cut by 1 base, the J end by 0 bases, with 9 bases between. The CDR3 length is 15 residues. Germline CDR1 DFQATT, CDR2 SNEGSKA (reference sequence). The CDR3 bases are TGCAGTGCTAGAGGGGTACTCGCGAACACCGGGGAGCTGTTTTTT. Amino acids: CSARGVLANTGELFF.

This clonotype was observed at least ten times. The V gene is TRBV28, the J gene TRBJ2-7; the D gene could be TRBD1 or TRBD2 (5 bases each). Trimming left V 6 bases short and J 4 bases short, with 13 bases between. The CDR3 is 13 amino acids. Germline CDR1 MDHEN, CDR2 SYDVKM. The DNA for the CDR3 is TGTGCCAGCAGCTTTCTAGGGGAGTACGAGCAGTACTTC. This gives the protein CASSFLGEYEQYF.

This clonotype was detected many times. This chain joins TRBV2 and TRBJ2-1, with 10 bases fitting TRBD2. The CDR3 spans 14 residues. J lost 7 bases, V lost 6 bases, and 6 bases had no gene match. The germline V gene encodes CDR1 SNHLY and CDR2 FYNNEI. The CDR3 region has the DNA TGTGCCAGCAGGCCTAGCGGGAGTCGGAATGAGCAGTTCTTC. Its protein product is CASRPSGSRNEQFF.

The chain joins TRBV20-1 to TRBJ2-2, with D unclear. The V end lost 2 bases, the J end lost 3 bases, and 10 bases lay between the germline ends. Looked up from germline, CDR1 is DFQATT and CDR2 is SNEGSKA (reference sequence). The CDR3 has 14 residues. The CDR3 sequence: CSARTGLDTGELFF. DNA for the CDR3: TGCAGTGCTAGAACCGGGTTAGACACCGGGGAGCTGTTTTTT.

This clonotype was seen repeatedly, ten times or more. The chain couples TRBV11-2 to TRBJ2-3; 14 nucleotides line up with TRBD2. J gave up 0 bases and V 5 bases, and 4 bases lay outside the gene matches. The CDR3 is 17 amino acids. CDR1 is SGHAT, CDR2 FQNNGV, per germline. CDR3 amino acids: CASSRLAGGLSTDTQYF. The CDR3 DNA reads as TGTGCCAGCAGCCGACTAGCGGGAGGGCTTAGCACAGATACGCAGTATTTT. The full variable domain, completed using reference TRBV11-2 and TRBJ2-3, is EAGVAQSPRYKIIEKRQSVAFWCNPISGHATLYWYQQILGQGPKLLIQFQNNGVVDDSQLPKDRFSAERLKGVDSTLKIQPAKLEDSAVYLCASSRLAGGLSTDTQYFGPGTRLTVL.

CDR3 nucleotide sequence: TGTGCCAGCAGTATTACAGCGGGTAGCAATCAGCCCCAGCATTTT. This sequence encodes CASSITAGSNQPQHF. The J gene is TRBJ1-5, the V gene TRBV12-3 or TRBV12-4; D gene unclear. The CDR3 consists of 15 residues. V lost 5 bases and J lost 0, with 11 bases in between.

This clonotype was seen repeatedly, ten times or more. V is TRBV27 and J is TRBJ2-7; 13 bases line up with TRBD2. The CDR3 spans 14 residues. Germline CDR1 MNHEY, CDR2 SMNVEV (reference sequence). The V segment lost 5 bases and the J segment 6 bases; nucleotides outside the gene matches: 4. In DNA form, the CDR3 reads TGTGCCAGCAGTCCGTGGACTAGCGGGGGCGAGCAGTACTTC. Encoded protein: CASSPWTSGGEQYF.

This clonotype has at least ten counts. The chain carries TRBV7-9 and TRBJ2-3; TRBD2 is a possible D gene (5 bases). CDR3 length: 14 residues. V lost 3 bases and J 0 bases, leaving 7 bases between the germline ends. In germline, CDR1 is SEHNR, CDR2 FQNEAQ (reference sequence). CDR3 amino acids: CASSLTTSTDTQYF. The CDR3 DNA is TGTGCCAGCAGCTTGACTACTAGCACAGATACGCAGTATTTT.

This clonotype was recorded at least ten times. This chain links TRBV6-1 with TRBJ2-5; D is perhaps TRBD2 (6 bases). Germline values: CDR1 MNHNS, CDR2 SASEGT. V was pared by 6 bases and J by 5 bases, with 25 bases between. The CDR3 runs 17 residues. CDR3 bases: TGTGCCAGCAGCGTCCGGGACTCCCGCACGTACGGGGAGACCCAGTACTTC. Its translation is CASSVRDSRTYGETQYF.

This clonotype was recorded a few times. This rearrangement joins TRBV12-3 or TRBV12-4 to TRBJ1-3, with D tentatively TRBD1 (5 bases). Trimming took 4 bases from V and 0 from J, leaving 16 bases between them. The CDR3 is 17 amino acids. The CDR3 spells CASSSDSDRFSGNTIYF. The CDR3 DNA reads TGTGCCAGCAGTTCCGACTCCGACAGATTCTCTGGAAACACCATATATTTT.

CDR3 sequence reads: CASSSRLAGGPNNEQFF. In nucleotides, the CDR3 is TGTGCCAGCAGCTCACGACTAGCGGGAGGGCCAAACAATGAGCAGTTCTTC. The chain combines TRBV11-2 with TRBJ2-1; 14 bases are a match to TRBD2. This CDR3 comprises 17 residues. The germline gives CDR1 SGHAT, CDR2 FQNNGV. V lost 4 bases to trimming and J lost 5 bases; unmatched junction nucleotides: 7.

This chain uses TRBV5-5 with TRBJ1-6; D possibly corresponds to TRBD1 (5 bases). V was pared by 6 bases and J by 5 bases, with 12 bases between. CDR1 SGHKS and CDR2 YYEKEE come from the germline V gene (reference sequence). The CDR3 runs to 14 residues. The CDR3 sequence: CASTSGTNNSPLHF. The DNA for the CDR3 is TGTGCCAGCACGTCCGGGACCAATAATTCACCCCTCCACTTT.

The V and J genes are TRBV28 and TRBJ2-5; D gene ambiguous. With 4 bases removed from V and 5 bases from J, the gap between germline ends came to 11 bases. This CDR3 contains 13 residues. Germline V gene data show CDR1 as MDHEN and CDR2 as SYDVKM. DNA of the CDR3: TGTGCCAGCAGTTCACCCTCGAGCGAGACCCAGTACTTC. Translated, it gives CASSSPSSETQYF. The full variable domain, in which reference TRBV28 and TRBJ2-5 provide the parts outside the CDR3, is DVKVTQSSRYLVKRTGEKVFLECVQDMDHENMFWYRQDPGLGLRLIYFSYDVKMKEKGDIPEGYSVSREKKERFSLILESASTNQTSMYLCASSSPSSETQYFGPGTRLLVL.

This chain's CDR3 is CASRQGTVYGYTF. CDR3 DNA sequence: TGTGCCAGCAGACAGGGGACGGTCTATGGCTACACCTTC. The chain combines TRBV28 with TRBJ1-2; 7 nucleotides agree with TRBD1. Germline CDR1 and CDR2: MDHEN and SYDVKM. After removal of 6 bases from V and 4 bases from J, the junction contained 5 bases not matched to a gene. The CDR3 is 13 amino acids.

This clonotype has more than one count but fewer than ten. CDR3 region: CASSGPAGSNQPQHF. The CDR3, as DNA: TGTGCCAGCAGTGGCCCCGCTGGAAGCAATCAGCCCCAGCATTTT. The chain is built from TRBV25-1 and TRBJ1-5; D is undetermined. V lost 4 bases and J lost 1, with 11 bases in between. In germline, CDR1 is MGHDK, CDR2 SYGVNS. This CDR3 is 15 amino acids long.

This clonotype has a count of ten or more. The V and J genes are TRBV30 and TRBJ1-2; D is undetermined. The V end was cut by 3 bases, the J end by 6 bases, with 8 bases between. Germline V gives CDR1 GTSNPN, CDR2 SVGIG (reference sequence). The CDR3 has 11 amino acids. As DNA, the CDR3 is TGTGCCTGGAGCGGGTCGAATGGCTACACCTTC. Residues: CAWSGSNGYTF.

CDR3 region: CASSYRRDSNQHF. In DNA, the CDR3 is TGTGCCAGCAGTTACCGCCGGGACTCCAATCAGCATTTT. The gene calls are TRBV6-5 and TRBJ1-5; a weak D match, TRBD1 (5 bases). This CDR3 comprises 13 residues. V lost 2 bases, J lost 13 bases, and 15 bases lay in between. Germline CDR1 MNHEY, CDR2 SVGAGI.